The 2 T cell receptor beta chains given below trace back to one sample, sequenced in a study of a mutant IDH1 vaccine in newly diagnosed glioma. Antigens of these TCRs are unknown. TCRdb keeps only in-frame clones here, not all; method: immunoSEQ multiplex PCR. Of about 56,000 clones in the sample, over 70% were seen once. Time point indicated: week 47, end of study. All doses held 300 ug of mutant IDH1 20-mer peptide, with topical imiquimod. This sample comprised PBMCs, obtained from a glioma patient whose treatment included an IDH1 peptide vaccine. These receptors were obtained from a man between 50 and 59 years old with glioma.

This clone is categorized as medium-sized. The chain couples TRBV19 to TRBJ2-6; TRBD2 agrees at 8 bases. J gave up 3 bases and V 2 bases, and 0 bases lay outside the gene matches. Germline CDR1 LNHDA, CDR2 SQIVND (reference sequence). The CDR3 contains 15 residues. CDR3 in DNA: TGTGCCAGTAGTATACGGGAGGGTGGGGCCAACGTCCTGACTTTC. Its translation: CASSIREGGANVLTF.

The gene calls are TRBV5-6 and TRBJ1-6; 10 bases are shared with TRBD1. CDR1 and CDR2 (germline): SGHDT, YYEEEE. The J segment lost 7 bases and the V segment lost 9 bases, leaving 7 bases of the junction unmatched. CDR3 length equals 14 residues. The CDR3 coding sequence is TGTGCCACCCGGGACAGGGGAAAGAATTCACCCCTCCACTTT. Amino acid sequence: CATRDRGKNSPLHF. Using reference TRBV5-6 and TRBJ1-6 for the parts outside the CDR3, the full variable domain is DAGVTQSPTHLIKTRGQQVTLRCSPKSGHDTVSWYQQALGQGPQFIFQYYEEEERQRGNFPDRFSGHQFPNYSSELNVNALLLGDSALYLCATRDRGKNSPLHFGNGTRLTVT.